These T cell receptor beta chains were read from a single sample in a study of T cells after yellow fever vaccination. TCRdb itself ran the 5' RACE reads through MiXCR, one entry per CDR3 protein. This sample has 300,000 to 450,000 distinct CDR3 sequences, with approximately 6% found just once. Sequencing was performed on PBMCs, taken 5 days after the yellow fever booster vaccination. The receptors shown here come from a young man who received the YFV17D yellow fever vaccine. CDR3s include the opening cysteine and the closing phenylalanine or tryptophan. Each record gives: D gene, CDR3 length, J gene, V gene, clone size, CDR3 DNA, CDR3 protein. D genes are given only for firm matches. Clone size is given for some rows only: seen once, a few or many times, or a class if the clone is expanded.

D gene: .
CDR3 length: 12
J gene: TRBJ2-5
V gene: TRBV7-9
clone size: many
CDR3 DNA: TGTGCCAGCAGCTTTAGTGGAGAGACCCAGTACTTC
CDR3 protein: CASSFSGETQYF

D gene: .
CDR3 length: 17
J gene: TRBJ2-5
V gene: TRBV12-3/TRBV12-4
clone size: few
CDR3 DNA: TGTGCCAGCAGTCGGTCGAGTCCACCTTCACCTCAAGAGACCCAGTACTTC
CDR3 protein: CASSRSSPPSPQETQYF

D gene: .
CDR3 length: 15
J gene: TRBJ2-3
V gene: TRBV20-1
clone size: few
CDR3 DNA: TGCAGTGCTCGGCACCAACTGACTCCCACAGATACGCAGTATTTT
CDR3 protein: CSARHQLTPTDTQYF

D gene: TRBD1
CDR3 length: 16
J gene: TRBJ1-1
V gene: TRBV4-3
clone size: few
CDR3 DNA: TGCGCCAGCAGCCAAGAGGGACAGGGAAGAGGAACTGAAGCTTTCTTT
CDR3 protein: CASSQEGQGRGTEAFF

D gene: .
CDR3 length: 12
J gene: TRBJ1-1
V gene: TRBV20-1
clone size: many
CDR3 DNA: TGCAGTGCTAAAGGACCGAACACTGAAGCTTTCTTT
CDR3 protein: CSAKGPNTEAFF

D gene: .
CDR3 length: 13
J gene: TRBJ2-5
V gene: TRBV7-2
clone size: .
CDR3 DNA: TGTGCCACCACCCCTAGCCAAGTAGAGACCCAGTACTTC
CDR3 protein: CATTPSQVETQYF

D gene: .
CDR3 length: 15
J gene: TRBJ2-2
V gene: TRBV20-1
clone size: many
CDR3 DNA: TGCAGTGCTAGAGATGGTCTAGGGATCGTCGGGGAGCTGTTTTTT
CDR3 protein: CSARDGLGIVGELFF

D gene: TRBD2
CDR3 length: 17
J gene: TRBJ2-1
V gene: TRBV12-3/TRBV12-4
clone size: many
CDR3 DNA: TGTGCCAGCAGTCGGACTAGCGGGAGGTCGGCATACAATGAGCAGTTCTTC
CDR3 protein: CASSRTSGRSAYNEQFF

D gene: .
CDR3 length: 13
J gene: TRBJ2-4
V gene: TRBV20-1
clone size: .
CDR3 DNA: TGCAGTGCTAACCCGCTTGGGGGGAGCATTCAGTACTTC
CDR3 protein: CSANPLGGSIQYF

D gene: .
CDR3 length: 12
J gene: TRBJ1-6
V gene: TRBV12-3/TRBV12-4
clone size: few
CDR3 DNA: TGTGCCAGCAGTTTCGGATATTCACCCCTCCACTTT
CDR3 protein: CASSFGYSPLHF

D gene: .
CDR3 length: 13
J gene: TRBJ2-7
V gene: TRBV12-3/TRBV12-4
clone size: many
CDR3 DNA: TGTGCCAGCAGTCCCTCGACTAGTTACGAGCAGTACTTC
CDR3 protein: CASSPSTSYEQYF

D gene: .
CDR3 length: 14
J gene: TRBJ2-2
V gene: TRBV5-1
clone size: many
CDR3 DNA: TGCGCCAGCAAGTTCTTCCCAATTACCGGGGAGCTGTTTTTT
CDR3 protein: CASKFFPITGELFF

D gene: .
CDR3 length: 14
J gene: TRBJ1-5
V gene: TRBV20-1
clone size: .
CDR3 DNA: TGCAGTGCTCCCGCCGGGGGAGCCGATCAGCCCCAGCATTTT
CDR3 protein: CSAPAGGADQPQHF

D gene: .
CDR3 length: 13
J gene: TRBJ2-7
V gene: TRBV24-1
clone size: many
CDR3 DNA: TGTGCCACCAGTGCATGGGATGGCTACGAGCAGTACTTC
CDR3 protein: CATSAWDGYEQYF

D gene: .
CDR3 length: 15
J gene: TRBJ2-2
V gene: TRBV5-1
clone size: many
CDR3 DNA: TGCGCCAGCAGCTTGACCACCACGAACACCGGGGAGCTGTTTTTT
CDR3 protein: CASSLTTTNTGELFF

D gene: .
CDR3 length: 12
J gene: TRBJ2-7
V gene: TRBV2
clone size: .
CDR3 DNA: TGTGCCAGCAGTGAATTAGGATACGAGCAGTACTTC
CDR3 protein: CASSELGYEQYF

D gene: .
CDR3 length: 15
J gene: TRBJ2-1
V gene: TRBV10-3
clone size: many
CDR3 DNA: TGTGCCATCAGTGAGTCGGCAGGGGCGGGCGATGAGCAGTTCTTC
CDR3 protein: CAISESAGAGDEQFF

D gene: TRBD2
CDR3 length: 15
J gene: TRBJ2-1
V gene: TRBV3-1
clone size: few
CDR3 DNA: TGTGCCTCCTCCAATAGCGGGAGGGCCTTAGGTGAGCAGTTCTTC
CDR3 protein: CASSNSGRALGEQFF

D gene: TRBD2
CDR3 length: 18
J gene: TRBJ2-2
V gene: TRBV20-1
clone size: .
CDR3 DNA: TGCAGTGCTAGGGGGGGACTAGCGGGACCAGCGAACACCGGGGAGCTGTTTTTT
CDR3 protein: CSARGGLAGPANTGELFF

D gene: .
CDR3 length: 17
J gene: TRBJ2-3
V gene: TRBV28
clone size: few
CDR3 DNA: TGTGCCAGCAGTTTACCCAGAGGAGCGGGTATGGTTGATACGCAGTATTTT
CDR3 protein: CASSLPRGAGMVDTQYF

D gene: .
CDR3 length: 13
J gene: TRBJ2-7
V gene: TRBV10-3
clone size: many
CDR3 DNA: TGTGCCATCAGTGACAGGGGAGGAGACGAGCAGTACTTC
CDR3 protein: CAISDRGGDEQYF

D gene: .
CDR3 length: 17
J gene: TRBJ2-1
V gene: TRBV13
clone size: few
CDR3 DNA: TGTGCCAGCAGCCCAAATCCGGGGTCAGGGTTTTACAATGAGCAGTTCTTC
CDR3 protein: CASSPNPGSGFYNEQFF

D gene: TRBD1
CDR3 length: 14
J gene: TRBJ2-7
V gene: TRBV27
clone size: many
CDR3 DNA: TGTGCCAGCGGTGCCGGGACAGGACGATACGAGCAGTACTTC
CDR3 protein: CASGAGTGRYEQYF

D gene: .
CDR3 length: 12
J gene: TRBJ2-2
V gene: TRBV7-2
clone size: many
CDR3 DNA: TGTGCCAGCAGCTTTTACACCGGGGAGCTGTTTTTT
CDR3 protein: CASSFYTGELFF

D gene: .
CDR3 length: 14
J gene: TRBJ2-4
V gene: TRBV7-2
clone size: many
CDR3 DNA: TGTGCCAGCAGCTTAGAAGGGCCCAAAAACATTCAGTACTTC
CDR3 protein: CASSLEGPKNIQYF

D gene: TRBD1
CDR3 length: 15
J gene: TRBJ2-5
V gene: TRBV7-9
clone size: many
CDR3 DNA: TGTGCCAGCAGCCAGGGACAGGCTCGCCAAGAGACCCAGTACTTC
CDR3 protein: CASSQGQARQETQYF

D gene: TRBD1
CDR3 length: 14
J gene: TRBJ2-3
V gene: TRBV5-1
clone size: few
CDR3 DNA: TGCGCCAGCAGCAAGGGGGCGAGCACAGATACGCAGTATTTT
CDR3 protein: CASSKGASTDTQYF

D gene: TRBD2
CDR3 length: 18
J gene: TRBJ2-1
V gene: TRBV10-3
clone size: many
CDR3 DNA: TGTGCCATCAGTGAGTCAGGTGGGCTAGCGGGAGGCTCCAATGAGCAGTTCTTC
CDR3 protein: CAISESGGLAGGSNEQFF

D gene: .
CDR3 length: 14
J gene: TRBJ1-1
V gene: TRBV12-3/TRBV12-4
clone size: few
CDR3 DNA: TGTGCCAGCAGTTTCGCAGGGAGGGACACTGAAGCTTTCTTT
CDR3 protein: CASSFAGRDTEAFF

D gene: .
CDR3 length: 15
J gene: TRBJ2-7
V gene: TRBV7-2
clone size: many
CDR3 DNA: TGTGCCAGCAGCCCCGACGGCGGGTTTAACTACGAGCAGTACTTC
CDR3 protein: CASSPDGGFNYEQYF

D gene: .
CDR3 length: 14
J gene: TRBJ2-7
V gene: TRBV12-3/TRBV12-4
clone size: many
CDR3 DNA: TGTGCCAGCAGTATCGGACATAGCTCCTACGAGCAGTACTTC
CDR3 protein: CASSIGHSSYEQYF

D gene: TRBD2
CDR3 length: 16
J gene: TRBJ2-1
V gene: TRBV18
clone size: few
CDR3 DNA: TGTGCCAGCTCACCACTCTATAGCGGGAGCGTCAATGAGCAGTTCTTC
CDR3 protein: CASSPLYSGSVNEQFF

D gene: TRBD2
CDR3 length: 22
J gene: TRBJ2-7
V gene: TRBV6-4
clone size: few
CDR3 DNA: TGTGCCAGCAGGGTTCCAGCGGCTAGCGGGACGACAAGATCCGGGGGACCCTACGAGCAGTACTTC
CDR3 protein: CASRVPAASGTTRSGGPYEQYF

D gene: .
CDR3 length: 13
J gene: TRBJ2-7
V gene: TRBV12-3/TRBV12-4
clone size: few
CDR3 DNA: TGTGCCAGCAGAGGTGGGGCGGACTACGAGCAGTACTTC
CDR3 protein: CASRGGADYEQYF

D gene: .
CDR3 length: 9
J gene: TRBJ1-4
V gene: TRBV7-4
clone size: few
CDR3 DNA: TGTGCCAGCAGCCGCAAACTGTTTTTT
CDR3 protein: CASSRKLFF

D gene: TRBD2
CDR3 length: 19
J gene: TRBJ2-1
V gene: TRBV6-5
clone size: .
CDR3 DNA: TGTGCCAGCAGTTCCCTGGGTAGCGGGAGGGCCGGGCCTTACAATGAGCAGTTCTTC
CDR3 protein: CASSSLGSGRAGPYNEQFF

D gene: .
CDR3 length: 15
J gene: TRBJ2-7
V gene: TRBV18
clone size: few
CDR3 DNA: TGTGCCAGCTCACCTTTCGTGGGTAGCGAGTACGAGCAGTACTTC
CDR3 protein: CASSPFVGSEYEQYF

D gene: .
CDR3 length: 13
J gene: TRBJ2-1
V gene: TRBV4-3
clone size: .
CDR3 DNA: TGCGCCAGCAGCCAAGATAGCATCGGGGAGCAGTTCTTC
CDR3 protein: CASSQDSIGEQFF

D gene: .
CDR3 length: 14
J gene: TRBJ2-7
V gene: TRBV12-3/TRBV12-4
clone size: many
CDR3 DNA: TGTGCCAGCAGTCTCCGTGAGGGCCCCTACGAGCAGTACTTC
CDR3 protein: CASSLREGPYEQYF

D gene: TRBD1
CDR3 length: 16
J gene: TRBJ2-4
V gene: TRBV5-4
clone size: few
CDR3 DNA: TGTGCCAGCAGTGCCGGGACAGGGACAGCCAAAAACATTCAGTACTTC
CDR3 protein: CASSAGTGTAKNIQYF

D gene: .
CDR3 length: 15
J gene: TRBJ2-1
V gene: TRBV11-3
clone size: .
CDR3 DNA: TGTGCCAGCAGCCAGGGGACTCCGCGGAACAATGAGCAGTTCTTC
CDR3 protein: CASSQGTPRNNEQFF

D gene: .
CDR3 length: 12
J gene: TRBJ1-4
V gene: TRBV29-1
clone size: few
CDR3 DNA: TGCAGCGGATCGATAGGGAATGAAAAACTGTTTTTT
CDR3 protein: CSGSIGNEKLFF

D gene: TRBD1
CDR3 length: 14
J gene: TRBJ1-1
V gene: TRBV12-3/TRBV12-4
clone size: few
CDR3 DNA: TGTGCCAGCAGCCTACAGGGGTTGGGGACTGAAGCTTTCTTT
CDR3 protein: CASSLQGLGTEAFF